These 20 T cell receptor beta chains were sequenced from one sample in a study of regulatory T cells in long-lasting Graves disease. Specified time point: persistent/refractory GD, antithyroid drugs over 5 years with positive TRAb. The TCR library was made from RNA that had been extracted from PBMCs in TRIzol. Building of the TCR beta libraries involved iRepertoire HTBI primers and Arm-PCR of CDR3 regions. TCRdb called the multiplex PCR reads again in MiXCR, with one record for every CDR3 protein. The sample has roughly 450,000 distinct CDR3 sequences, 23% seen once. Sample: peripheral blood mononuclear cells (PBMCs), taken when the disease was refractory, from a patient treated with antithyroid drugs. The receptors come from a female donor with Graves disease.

The CDR3 coding sequence is TGTGCCAGCAAGGATAGCGGGTCGTACGAGCAGTACTTC. This codes for CASKDSGSYEQYF. V is TRBV6-1 and J is TRBJ2-7; 7 bases align to TRBD2. V lost 7 bases to trimming and J lost 4 bases; unmatched junction nucleotides: 7. CDR3 size: 13 residues. Germline CDR1 is MNHNS and CDR2 is SASEGT.

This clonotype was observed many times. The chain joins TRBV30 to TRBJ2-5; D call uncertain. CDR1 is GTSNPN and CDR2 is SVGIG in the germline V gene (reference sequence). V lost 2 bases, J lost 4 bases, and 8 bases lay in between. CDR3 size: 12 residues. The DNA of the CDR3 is TGTGCCTGGAGTAGCAAAGGAGAGACCCAGTACTTC. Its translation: CAWSSKGETQYF.

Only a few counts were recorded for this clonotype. CDR3 protein: CATSRDGTGVYEQYF. In nucleotides, the CDR3 is TGTGCCACCAGCAGAGACGGGACAGGGGTCTACGAGCAGTACTTC. The chain links TRBV15 to TRBJ2-7; 10 bases are shared with TRBD1. CDR1 is LNHNV, CDR2 YYDKDF, per germline (reference sequence). The CDR3 covers 15 residues. The junction had 2 bases not matched to a gene; V was cut back by 0 bases and J by 3 bases.

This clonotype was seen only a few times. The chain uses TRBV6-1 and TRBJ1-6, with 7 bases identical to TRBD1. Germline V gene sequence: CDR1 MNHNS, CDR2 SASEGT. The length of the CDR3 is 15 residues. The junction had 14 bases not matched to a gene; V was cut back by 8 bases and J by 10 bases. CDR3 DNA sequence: TGTGCCAGCCGAACGCAGGGGGAAGGGCGGTCACCCCTCCACTTT. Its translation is CASRTQGEGRSPLHF.

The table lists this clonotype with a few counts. The CDR3 bases are TGTGCCATCAGTGACTGGGGGCGCAATCAGCCCCAGCATTTT. It encodes CAISDWGRNQPQHF. The chain employs TRBV10-3 and TRBJ1-5; a possible D gene is TRBD1 (6 bases). The CDR3 totals 14 residues. V was cut by 3 bases and J by 2 bases, with 8 bases left in between. Per germline, CDR1 ENHRY and CDR2 SYGVKD.

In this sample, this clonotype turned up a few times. The CDR3 DNA reads TGTGCCAGTAGTATTGCCCTAACCTACGAGCAGTACTTC. Translation gives CASSIALTYEQYF. V and J are TRBV19 and TRBJ2-7; D is unclear. Germline V gives CDR1 LNHDA, CDR2 SQIVND (reference sequence). Trimming took 3 bases from V and 2 from J, leaving 8 bases between them. The CDR3 consists of 13 residues.

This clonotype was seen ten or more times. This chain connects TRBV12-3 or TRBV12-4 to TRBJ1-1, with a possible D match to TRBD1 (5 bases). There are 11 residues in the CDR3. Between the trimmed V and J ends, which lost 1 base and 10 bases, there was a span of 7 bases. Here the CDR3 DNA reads TGTGCCAGCAGTTTAGGGGGCGCAGCTTTCTTT. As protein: CASSLGGAAFF.

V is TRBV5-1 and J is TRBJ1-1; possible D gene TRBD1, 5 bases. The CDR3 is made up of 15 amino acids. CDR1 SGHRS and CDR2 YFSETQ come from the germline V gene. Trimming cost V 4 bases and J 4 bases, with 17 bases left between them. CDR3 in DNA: TGCGCCAGCAGCCTACTAGCCGGGACTACCACTGAAGCTTTCTTT. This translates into CASSLLAGTTTEAFF.

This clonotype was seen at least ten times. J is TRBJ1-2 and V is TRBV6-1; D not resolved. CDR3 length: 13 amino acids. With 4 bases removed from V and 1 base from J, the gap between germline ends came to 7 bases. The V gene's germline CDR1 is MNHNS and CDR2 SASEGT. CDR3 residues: CASSVAYNYGYTF. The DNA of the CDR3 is TGTGCCAGCAGTGTGGCTTATAACTATGGCTACACCTTC.

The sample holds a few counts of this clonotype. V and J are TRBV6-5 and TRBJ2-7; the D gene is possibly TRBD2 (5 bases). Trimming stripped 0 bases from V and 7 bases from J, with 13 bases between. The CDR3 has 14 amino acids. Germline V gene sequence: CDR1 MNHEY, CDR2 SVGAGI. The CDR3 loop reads CASSYSRVSEEQYF. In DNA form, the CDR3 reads TGTGCCAGCAGTTACTCGAGGGTAAGCGAAGAGCAGTACTTC.

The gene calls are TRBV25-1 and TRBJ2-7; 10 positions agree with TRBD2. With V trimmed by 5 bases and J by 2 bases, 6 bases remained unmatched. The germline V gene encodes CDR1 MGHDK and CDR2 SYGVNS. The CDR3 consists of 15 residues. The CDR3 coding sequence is TGTGCCAGCAGTCAAGCGGGAGGGATAGCCTACGAGCAGTACTTC. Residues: CASSQAGGIAYEQYF.

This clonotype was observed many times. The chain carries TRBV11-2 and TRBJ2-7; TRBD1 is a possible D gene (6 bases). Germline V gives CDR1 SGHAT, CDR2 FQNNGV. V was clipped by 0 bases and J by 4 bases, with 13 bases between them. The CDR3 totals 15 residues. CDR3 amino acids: CASSLDPGATYEQYF. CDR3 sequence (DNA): TGTGCCAGCAGCTTAGACCCAGGGGCGACTTACGAGCAGTACTTC.

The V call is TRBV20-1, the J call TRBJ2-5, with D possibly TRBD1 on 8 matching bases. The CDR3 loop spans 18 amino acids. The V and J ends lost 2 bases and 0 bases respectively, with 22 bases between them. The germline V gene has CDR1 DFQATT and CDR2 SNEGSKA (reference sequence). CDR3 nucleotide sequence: TGCAGTGCTAGATCCCCAGGGGGCGCGGGAGCGAACCAAGAGACCCAGTACTTC. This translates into CSARSPGGAGANQETQYF.

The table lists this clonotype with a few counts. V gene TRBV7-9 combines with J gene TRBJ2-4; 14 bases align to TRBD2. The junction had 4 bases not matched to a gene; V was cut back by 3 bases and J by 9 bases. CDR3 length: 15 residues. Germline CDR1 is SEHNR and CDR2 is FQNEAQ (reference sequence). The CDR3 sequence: CASSFGTSGRGIQYF. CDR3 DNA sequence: TGTGCCAGCAGCTTTGGGACTAGCGGGAGAGGCATTCAGTACTTC.

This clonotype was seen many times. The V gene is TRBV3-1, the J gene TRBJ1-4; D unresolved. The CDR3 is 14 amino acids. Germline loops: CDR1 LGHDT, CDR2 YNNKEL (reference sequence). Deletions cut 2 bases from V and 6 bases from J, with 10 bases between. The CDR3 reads CASSQRRPDEKLFF. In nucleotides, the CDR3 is TGTGCCAGCAGCCAAAGACGGCCGGATGAAAAACTGTTTTTT.

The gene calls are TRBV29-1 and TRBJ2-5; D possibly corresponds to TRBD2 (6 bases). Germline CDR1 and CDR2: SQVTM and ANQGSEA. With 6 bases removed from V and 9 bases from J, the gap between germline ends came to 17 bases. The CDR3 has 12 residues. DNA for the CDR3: TGCAGCGTCCCCTCCGGGGGTAGGCCCCAGTACTTC. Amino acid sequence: CSVPSGGRPQYF.

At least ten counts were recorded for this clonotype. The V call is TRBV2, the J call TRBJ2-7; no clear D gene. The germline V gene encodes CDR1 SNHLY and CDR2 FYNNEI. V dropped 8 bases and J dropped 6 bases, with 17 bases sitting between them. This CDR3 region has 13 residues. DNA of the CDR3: TGTGCCAGCCTGGTTAATCAAGCTGGCGAGCAGTACTTC. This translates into CASLVNQAGEQYF.

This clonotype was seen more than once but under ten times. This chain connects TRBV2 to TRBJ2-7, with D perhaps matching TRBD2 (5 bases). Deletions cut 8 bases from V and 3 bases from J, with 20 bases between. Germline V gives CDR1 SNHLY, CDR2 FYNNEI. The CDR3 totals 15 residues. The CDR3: CASPKPTSGGYEQYF. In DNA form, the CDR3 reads TGTGCCAGCCCCAAGCCAACCAGCGGAGGCTACGAGCAGTACTTC.

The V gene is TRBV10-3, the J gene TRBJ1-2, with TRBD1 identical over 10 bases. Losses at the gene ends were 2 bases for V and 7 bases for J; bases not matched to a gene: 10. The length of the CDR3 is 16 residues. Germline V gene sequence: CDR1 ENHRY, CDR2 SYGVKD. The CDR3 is CAISEARGTGAIGYTF. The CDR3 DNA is TGTGCCATCAGTGAGGCGCGCGGGACAGGGGCGATTGGCTACACCTTC.

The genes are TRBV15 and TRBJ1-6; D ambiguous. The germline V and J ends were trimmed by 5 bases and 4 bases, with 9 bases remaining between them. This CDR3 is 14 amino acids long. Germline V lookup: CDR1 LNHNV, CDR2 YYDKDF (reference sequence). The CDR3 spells CATSGRSYNSPLHF. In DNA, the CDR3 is TGTGCCACCAGCGGCCGGAGTTATAATTCACCCCTCCACTTT.